The entry that follows covers one T cell receptor (beta chain) sequence. These data belong to a study of blood T cell repertoires in COVID-19. About the research overall: Samples representing acute and convalescent COVID-19 were sourced from the United States, Italy and Spain. T cells, B-cell-depleted T cells, or PBMCs supplied cDNA or gDNA.

The germline gives CDR1 SGHVS, CDR2 FQNEAQ. The CDR3 runs to 16 residues. V dropped 4 bases and J dropped 2 bases, with 16 bases sitting between them. Measured with immunoSEQ multiplex PCR; TCRdb has only the in-frame clones, and not every one. Among 250,000 to 350,000 clones listed, 90% were seen once. Residents of 24 US areas, aged about 18 to 95 years, made up the participants. This chain links TRBV7-8 with TRBJ2-3; tentative D call: TRBD1 (6 bases). The clonotype originates from a young woman with acute COVID-19. The sequencing input was PBMCs or T cells enriched from blood (not recorded which). CDR3 sequence reads: CASSWVTGILTDTQYF. CDR3 DNA: TGTGCCAGCAGCTGGGTCACAGGGATCCTCACAGATACGCAGTATTTT.